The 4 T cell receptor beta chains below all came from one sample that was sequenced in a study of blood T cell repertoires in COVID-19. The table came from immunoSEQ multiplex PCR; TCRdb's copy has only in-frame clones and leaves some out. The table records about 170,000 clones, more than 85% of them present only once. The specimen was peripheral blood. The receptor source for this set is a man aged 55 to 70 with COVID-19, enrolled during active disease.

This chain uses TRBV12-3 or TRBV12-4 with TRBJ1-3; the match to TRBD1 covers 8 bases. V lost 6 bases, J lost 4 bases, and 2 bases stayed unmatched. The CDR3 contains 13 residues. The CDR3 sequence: CASSRDRGNTIYF. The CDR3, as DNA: TGTGCCAGCAGCAGGGACAGGGGAAACACCATATATTTT.

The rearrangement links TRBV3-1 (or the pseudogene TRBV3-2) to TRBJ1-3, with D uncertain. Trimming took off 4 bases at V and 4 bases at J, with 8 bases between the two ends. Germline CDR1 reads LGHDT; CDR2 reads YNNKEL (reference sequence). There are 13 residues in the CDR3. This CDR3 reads CASSPLEGNTIYF. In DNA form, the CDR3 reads TGTGCCAGCAGCCCCCTAGAGGGAAACACCATATATTTT.

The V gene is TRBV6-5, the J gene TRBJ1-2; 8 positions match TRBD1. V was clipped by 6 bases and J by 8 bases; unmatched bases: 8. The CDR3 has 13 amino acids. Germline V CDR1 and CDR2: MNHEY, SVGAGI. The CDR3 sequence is CASRIQGGLGYTF. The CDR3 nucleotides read TGTGCCAGCAGGATACAGGGGGGGTTAGGCTACACCTTC.

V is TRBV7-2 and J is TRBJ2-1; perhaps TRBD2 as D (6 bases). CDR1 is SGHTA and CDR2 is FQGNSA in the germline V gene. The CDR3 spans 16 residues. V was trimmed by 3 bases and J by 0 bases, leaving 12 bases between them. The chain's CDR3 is CASSLRRESSYNEQFF. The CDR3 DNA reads TGTGCCAGCAGCTTGCGTCGGGAGAGCTCCTACAATGAGCAGTTCTTC.